The clone carrying this TCR beta chain was counted a few times. The method was immunoSEQ multiplex PCR; TCRdb's version includes in-frame clones alone and lacks a portion of them. The table has some 200,000 clones, around four fifths seen once. The data were taken from a study of blood T cell repertoires in COVID-19. Turning to the study itself: Acute and convalescent COVID-19 samples came from the United States, Italy and Spain. The cDNA or gDNA used as material had been derived from T cells, B-cell-depleted T cells, or PBMCs.

Participants had their cohort set by participant-reported clinical history. Cohort 3 recovered donors had two negative PCRs, clearance, or symptom resolution. The CDR3 has 16 amino acids. Germline values: CDR1 LNHNV, CDR2 YYDKDF (reference sequence). The J segment lost 8 bases and the V segment lost 0 bases, leaving 8 bases of the junction unmatched. This chain connects TRBV15 to TRBJ2-1; TRBD1 matches 9 bases. The TCR was taken from a woman in her forties or fifties who had recovered from COVID-19. Sequences were obtained from PBMCs or T cells enriched from blood (not recorded which). The CDR3 DNA reads as TGTGCCACCAGCAGAGATATAACAGGGGGCATCGATGAGCAGTTCTTC. The encoded protein is CATSRDITGGIDEQFF.